What follows are 25 T cell receptor beta chains derived from one specimen sequenced in a study of blood T cells in healthy people across ages. The use of a sample-barcoded 5' primer and a J-beta primer mix characterized a second PCR of about 7 to 12 cycles. TCRdb reprocessed the 5' RACE reads via MiXCR and lists one record per CDR3 protein. The data contain almost 300,000 distinct CDR3 sequences, 27% of them singletons. Sequenced: blood. Source of these receptors: a woman aged 70-85 years in good health.

The V and J genes are TRBV7-2 and TRBJ2-1; unclear D gene. V lost 6 bases, J lost 3 bases, and 15 bases lay in between. The V gene's germline CDR1 is SGHTA and CDR2 FQGNSA. The CDR3 has 15 amino acids. The CDR3 reads CASSSDFSYYNEQFF. The CDR3 nucleotides read TGTGCCAGCAGTTCAGACTTTTCCTACTACAATGAGCAGTTCTTC.

Many counts were recorded for this clonotype. This chain joins TRBV6-6 and TRBJ1-4; no firm D call. This CDR3 comprises 15 residues. V lost 5 bases, J lost 3 bases, and 13 bases lay in between. Germline V gene sequence: CDR1 MNHNY, CDR2 SVGAGI (reference sequence). For the CDR3, the DNA is TGTGCCAGCAGTACCCGGACGGTATCTAATGAAAAACTGTTTTTT. Translation gives CASSTRTVSNEKLFF.

This clonotype was recorded a few times. The V call is TRBV6-1, the J call TRBJ2-5, with unresolved D. V lost 2 bases to trimming and J lost 1 base, with 8 bases between them. CDR3 length: 14 amino acids. The V gene's germline CDR1 is MNHNS and CDR2 SASEGT. As DNA, the CDR3 is TGTGCCAGCAGTGAACTAAGCTCCCAAGAGACCCAGTACTTC. This encodes CASSELSSQETQYF.

This clonotype has at least ten counts. DNA of the CDR3: TGCGCCAGCAGCCAAGGCCTTCTCGGGAGAGAGACCCAGTACTTC. Protein: CASSQGLLGRETQYF. This sequence joins TRBV4-3 and TRBJ2-5; D is possibly TRBD2 (6 bases). This CDR3 is 15 amino acids long. V gave up 1 base and J gave up 4 bases, with 13 bases separating them. Germline CDR1 and CDR2: LGHNA and YSLEER.

In this sample, this clonotype turned up a few times. The chain combines TRBV12-3 or TRBV12-4 with TRBJ1-2; maybe TRBD1 (5 bases). The CDR3 loop spans 14 amino acids. Deletions cut 0 bases from V and 4 bases from J, with 9 bases between. The CDR3 spells CASSLAQGSYGYTF. Written as DNA, the CDR3 is TGTGCCAGCAGTTTAGCGCAGGGAAGCTATGGCTACACCTTC.

This chain uses TRBV5-5 with TRBJ2-7; 10 bases are shared with TRBD1. The CDR3 is 15 amino acids. The J segment lost 4 bases and the V segment lost 1 base, leaving 5 bases of the junction unmatched. Germline V lookup: CDR1 SGHKS, CDR2 YYEKEE (reference sequence). As DNA, the CDR3 is TGTGCCAGCAGCTTGAGACAGGGGGCTGAATACGAGCAGTACTTC. Protein product: CASSLRQGAEYEQYF.

This clonotype was counted only a few times. The chain is built from TRBV29-1 and TRBJ1-1, with a weak D call TRBD1 (6 bases). Germline lookup yields CDR1 SQVTM and CDR2 ANQGSEA. The V gene lost 6 bases and the J gene lost 8 bases, with 16 bases spanning the gap. The CDR3 is 12 residues long. The CDR3: CSVRTAGGEAFF. The CDR3 nucleotides are TGCAGCGTCAGGACAGCTGGAGGGGAAGCTTTCTTT.

This clonotype was counted between two and nine times. This chain links TRBV20-1 with TRBJ2-1; D is ambiguous. Germline CDR1 reads DFQATT; CDR2 reads SNEGSKA (reference sequence). CDR3 length equals 16 residues. V was pared by 0 bases and J by 0 bases, with 12 bases between. The CDR3, as DNA: TGCAGTGCTAGAGATCCTTCCAGGAGCTCCTACAATGAGCAGTTCTTC. Residues: CSARDPSRSSYNEQFF.

This clonotype came up a few times. The rearrangement uses TRBV12-3 or TRBV12-4 and TRBJ1-2; possible D gene TRBD1, 5 bases. The CDR3 contains 14 residues. Deletions cut 5 bases from V and 7 bases from J, with 17 bases between. CDR3 coding DNA: TGTGCCAGCAGTGGATCAGGGTCCTCTCTTGGCTACACCTTC. Its translation is CASSGSGSSLGYTF.

This clonotype has a handful of counts. The rearrangement joins TRBV12-3 or TRBV12-4 to TRBJ1-1, with TRBD1 identical over 10 bases. This CDR3 contains 14 residues. The trim removed 5 bases at V and 3 bases at J, leaving 3 bases unmatched. CDR3 DNA sequence: TGTGCCAGCAGTCGGGGGACAGGGGACACTGAAGCTTTCTTT. Translated: CASSRGTGDTEAFF.

The rearrangement links TRBV5-5 to TRBJ2-5; no clear D gene. The CDR3 contains 14 residues. Germline V lookup: CDR1 SGHKS, CDR2 YYEKEE (reference sequence). V gave up 2 bases and J gave up 7 bases, with 15 bases separating them. CDR3: CASSFKLEYGTQYF. The CDR3 nucleotides are TGTGCCAGCAGCTTTAAGCTGGAATACGGGACCCAGTACTTC.

V usage is TRBV7-2 and J usage is TRBJ2-7; 7 nucleotides align to TRBD2. The assigned J gene may be wrong: the sequence end matches TRBJ2-1 better. There are 13 residues in the CDR3. The germline gives CDR1 SGHTA, CDR2 FQGNSA. CDR3 region: CASSPRTSNEQFF. Written as DNA, the CDR3 is TGTGCCAGCAGCCCTCGGACTAGCAATGAGCAGTTCTTC.

The genes are TRBV7-2 and TRBJ1-1; tentative D call: TRBD1 (5 bases). Trimming cost V 5 bases and J 0 bases, with 10 bases left between them. The CDR3 spans 14 residues. Per germline, CDR1 SGHTA and CDR2 FQGNSA. DNA for the CDR3: TGTGCCAGCAGCGGGTCGACAGTGAACACTGAAGCTTTCTTT. Protein product: CASSGSTVNTEAFF. Filled out from reference TRBV7-2 and TRBJ1-1, the complete variable domain reads GAGVSQSPSNKVTEKGKDVELRCDPISGHTALYWYRQSLGQGLEFLIYFQGNSAPDKSGLPSDRFSAERTGGSVSTLTIQRTQQEDSAVYLCASSGSTVNTEAFFGQGTRLTVV.

This clonotype turned up a few times. This sequence joins TRBV5-6 and TRBJ1-1; D ambiguous. Per the germline V gene, CDR1 is SGHDT and CDR2 is YYEEEE. CDR3 length: 15 amino acids. V lost 0 bases to trimming and J lost 3 bases, with 12 bases between them. The CDR3 here is CASSLDPLRDTEAFF. The CDR3, as DNA: TGTGCCAGCAGCTTGGACCCTTTGAGGGACACTGAAGCTTTCTTT. Combining the CDR3 with reference TRBV5-6 and TRBJ1-1 gives the whole variable domain DAGVTQSPTHLIKTRGQQVTLRCSPKSGHDTVSWYQQALGQGPQFIFQYYEEEERQRGNFPDRFSGHQFPNYSSELNVNALLLGDSALYLCASSLDPLRDTEAFFGQGTRLTVV.

The gene calls are TRBV28 and TRBJ1-1; D is uncertain. Germline V CDR1 and CDR2: MDHEN, SYDVKM. This CDR3 has 15 residues. Deletions cut 7 bases from V and 0 bases from J, with 15 bases between. This CDR3 is CASTPPTVMNTEAFF. The CDR3 nucleotides are TGTGCCAGCACTCCCCCCACAGTAATGAACACTGAAGCTTTCTTT.

This clonotype has just a few counts. This clone may be a read error of a much larger clone one base away. J is TRBJ2-1 and V is TRBV4-2; 8 bases match TRBD2. Germline lookup yields CDR1 LGHNA and CDR2 YNFKEQ. The CDR3 totals 17 residues. CDR3 in amino acids: CANSPRERELSYNEQFF. CDR3 nucleotide sequence: TGTGCCAACAGCCCACGTGAGCGGGAGCTTTCCTACAATGAGCAGTTCTTC.

This clonotype was picked up many times. CDR3: CSASGLAGESGIQYF. CDR3 coding DNA: TGCAGTGCTAGTGGACTAGCGGGAGAATCGGGCATTCAGTACTTC. The chain uses TRBV20-1 and TRBJ2-4, with 13 bases identical to TRBD2. There are 15 residues in the CDR3. With V trimmed by 3 bases and J by 9 bases, 8 bases remained unmatched. Germline V CDR1 and CDR2: DFQATT, SNEGSKA (reference sequence).

Note on this clonotype: One end of the junction fails to match germline, which may point to a read error. The chain uses TRBV6-6 and TRBJ2-7; possible D gene TRBD1, 6 bases. Germline V lookup: CDR1 MNHNY, CDR2 SVGAGI (reference sequence). This CDR3 comprises 14 residues. Here the CDR3 reads CTSSFPTGNYEQYF. The CDR3 DNA follows: TGTACCAGCAGTTTCCCGACAGGAAACTACGAGCAGTACTTC.

There are a few counts of this clonotype. The chain uses TRBV4-3 and TRBJ1-4; the D is unclear. CDR3 length equals 16 residues. V gave up 1 base and J gave up 4 bases, with 13 bases separating them. The V gene's germline CDR1 is LGHNA and CDR2 YSLEER. The CDR3 DNA reads TGCGCCAGCAGCCAAGCAACGGGCAGAGGTAATGAAAAACTGTTTTTT. This encodes CASSQATGRGNEKLFF.

The sample holds a few counts of this clonotype. A much more abundant neighbour one base away suggests this may be a read error. The CDR3 DNA follows: TGTGCCACCAGTGATAGGGCGGGAGGTACTGATGAGCAGCTCTTC. It yields the protein CATSDRAGGTDEQLF. This sequence joins TRBV24-1 and TRBJ2-5; 8 bases align to TRBD2. Germline loops: CDR1 KGHDR, CDR2 SFDVKD. CDR3 length equals 15 residues.

This clonotype was picked up a small number of times. The rearrangement joins TRBV19 to TRBJ2-3; D not resolved. Germline V gene lookup returns CDR1 LNHDA and CDR2 SQIVND (reference sequence). V lost 8 bases to trimming and J lost 0 bases, with 18 bases between them. The CDR3 sequence is 16 residues long. CDR3 in amino acids: CASSSEVLSSTDTQYF. CDR3 bases: TGTGCCAGTTCTTCCGAAGTGCTGAGTAGCACAGATACGCAGTATTTT.

This clonotype came up a few times. The chain joins TRBV29-1 to TRBJ1-1; unclear D gene. Germline V lookup: CDR1 SQVTM, CDR2 ANQGSEA. Trimming took 4 bases from V and 5 from J, leaving 5 bases between them. The CDR3 runs to 10 residues. The CDR3 region has the DNA TGCAGCGTTGCCGCGACTGAAGCTTTCTTT. It is translated as CSVAATEAFF. Supplemented by reference TRBV29-1 and TRBJ1-1, the full variable domain reads SAVISQKPSRDICQRGTSLTIQCQVDSQVTMMFWYRQQPGQSLTLIATANQGSEATYESGFVIDKFPISRPNLTFSTLTVSNMSPEDSSIYLCSVAATEAFFGQGTRLTVV.

The gene calls are TRBV20-1 and TRBJ2-1, with 11 bases matching TRBD1. The germline CDR1 and CDR2 sequences are DFQATT and SNEGSKA (reference sequence). The CDR3 is made up of 16 amino acids. V was clipped by 1 base and J by 7 bases; unmatched bases: 9. The CDR3 loop reads CSARAGQGAEWNEQFF. In DNA, the CDR3 is TGCAGTGCTAGAGCCGGACAGGGGGCGGAATGGAATGAGCAGTTCTTC.

In its sample, this clonotype was seen a few times. J is TRBJ1-4 and V is TRBV29-1, with D perhaps matching TRBD1 (6 bases). Germline V lookup: CDR1 SQVTM, CDR2 ANQGSEA. The CDR3 covers 14 residues. Trimming cost V 6 bases and J 4 bases, with 15 bases left between them. The CDR3 bases are TGCAGCGTCCGTTCCGGGACAAGTAATGAAAAACTGTTTTTT. Amino acid sequence: CSVRSGTSNEKLFF. Full variable domain (missing parts from reference TRBV29-1 and TRBJ1-4): SAVISQKPSRDICQRGTSLTIQCQVDSQVTMMFWYRQQPGQSLTLIATANQGSEATYESGFVIDKFPISRPNLTFSTLTVSNMSPEDSSIYLCSVRSGTSNEKLFFGSGTQLSVL.

This clonotype came up once. The chain couples TRBV7-2 to TRBJ1-5; 7 positions match TRBD1. The germline CDR1 and CDR2 sequences are SGHTA and FQGNSA. The V gene end was trimmed by 3 bases and the J gene end by 0 bases; junction bases not matched to a gene: 2. CDR3 length: 15 residues. In DNA form, the CDR3 reads TGTGCCAGCAGCTTGACAGGGCTTAGCAATCAGCCCCAGCATTTT. Translation gives CASSLTGLSNQPQHF.